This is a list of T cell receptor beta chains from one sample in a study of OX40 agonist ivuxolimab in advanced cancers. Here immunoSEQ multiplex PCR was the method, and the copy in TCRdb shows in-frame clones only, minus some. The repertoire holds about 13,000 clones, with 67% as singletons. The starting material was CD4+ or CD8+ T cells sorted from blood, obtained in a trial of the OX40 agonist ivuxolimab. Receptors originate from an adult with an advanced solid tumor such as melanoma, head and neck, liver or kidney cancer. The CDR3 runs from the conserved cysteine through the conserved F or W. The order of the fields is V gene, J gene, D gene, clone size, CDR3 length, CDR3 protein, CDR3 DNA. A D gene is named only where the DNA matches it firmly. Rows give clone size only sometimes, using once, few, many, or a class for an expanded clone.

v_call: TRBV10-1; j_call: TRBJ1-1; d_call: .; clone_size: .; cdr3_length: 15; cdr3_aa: CASSEYTGGNTEAFF; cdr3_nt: TGCGCCAGCAGTGAGTATACAGGTGGGAACACTGAAGCTTTCTTT
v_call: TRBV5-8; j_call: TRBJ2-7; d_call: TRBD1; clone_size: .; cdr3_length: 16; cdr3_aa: CASSLEGTGVQYEQYF; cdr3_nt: TGTGCCAGCAGCTTAGAGGGAACAGGGGTTCAATACGAGCAGTACTTC
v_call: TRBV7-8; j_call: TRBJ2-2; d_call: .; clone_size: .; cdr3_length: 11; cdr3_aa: CASSRGGELFF; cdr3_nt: TGTGCCAGCAGCAGGGGAGGGGAGCTGTTTTTT
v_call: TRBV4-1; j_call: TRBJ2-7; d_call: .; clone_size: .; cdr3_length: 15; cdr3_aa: CASSQERGDSYEQYF; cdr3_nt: TGCGCCAGCAGCCAAGAACGCGGGGACTCCTACGAGCAGTACTTC
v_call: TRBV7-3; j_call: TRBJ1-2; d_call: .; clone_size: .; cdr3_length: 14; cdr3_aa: CASSLRDIRWGYTF; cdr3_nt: TGTGCCAGCAGCCTTAGGGACATCCGTTGGGGCTACACCTTC
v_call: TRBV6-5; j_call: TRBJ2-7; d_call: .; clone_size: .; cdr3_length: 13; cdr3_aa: CASSPSGSYEQYF; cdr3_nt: TGTGCCAGCAGTCCCTCCGGATCCTACGAGCAGTACTTC
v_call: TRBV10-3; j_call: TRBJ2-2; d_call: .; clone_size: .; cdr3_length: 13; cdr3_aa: CAISETDTGELFF; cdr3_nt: TGTGCCATCAGTGAGACAGATACCGGGGAGCTGTTTTTT
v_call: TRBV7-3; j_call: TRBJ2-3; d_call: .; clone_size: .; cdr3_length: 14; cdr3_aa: CASSNDLSTDTQYF; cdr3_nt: TGTGCCAGCAGCAATGATCTGTCGACAGATACGCAGTATTTT
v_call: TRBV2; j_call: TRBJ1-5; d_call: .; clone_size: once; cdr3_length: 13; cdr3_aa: CASSGRGNQPQHF; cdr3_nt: TGTGCCAGCAGTGGACGGGGCAATCAGCCCCAGCATTTT
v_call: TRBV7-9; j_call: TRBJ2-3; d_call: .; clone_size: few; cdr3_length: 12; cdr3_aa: CASSRLADTQYF; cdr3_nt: TGTGCCAGCAGCCGTTTGGCAGATACGCAGTATTTT
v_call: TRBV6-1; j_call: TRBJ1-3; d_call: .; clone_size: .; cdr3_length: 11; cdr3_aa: CASSPRNTIYF; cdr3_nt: TGTGCCAGCAGTCCTCGAAACACCATATATTTT